This is a list of T cell receptor beta chains from one sample in a study of T cells in Graves' hyperthyroidism and ophthalmopathy. From the multiplex PCR reads, TCRdb called clonotypes with MiXCR, one entry per CDR3 protein. Of roughly 500,000 distinct CDR3 sequences in the sample, 46% were seen once. The sample was peripheral blood or thyroid tissue (not recorded which). Receptors were obtained from an adult woman with Graves' disease, either hyperthyroidism or ophthalmopathy (not recorded which). The CDR3 runs from the conserved cysteine through the conserved F or W. A D gene is named only where the DNA matches it firmly. Clone size is stated in some rows and not others, as once, few, many or a class when expanded.

j_gene,abundance,d_gene,v_gene,CDR3nt,CDR3aa
TRBJ1-2,many,.,TRBV5-5,TGTGCCAGCAGCTTGGAAGTTTTAAACTATGGCTACACCTTC,CASSLEVLNYGYTF
TRBJ1-4,.,TRBD1,TRBV5-1,TGCGCCAGCAGCTGGGGGACAGGAGGACAAAAACTGTTTTTT,CASSWGTGGQKLFF
TRBJ2-7,.,TRBD2,TRBV11-1,TGTGCCAGCAGTCCTGACAGCCAATCCTTCGGACTAGCGGGCGGGGGCGAGCAGTACTTC,CASSPDSQSFGLAGGGEQYF
TRBJ2-3,.,.,TRBV5-6,TGTGCCAGCAGCTTTAGCCCAGATACGCAGTATTTT,CASSFSPDTQYF
TRBJ2-2,many,TRBD2,TRBV10-3,TGTGCCACCGGACGACCTAGCGGGAGTGGAACCGGGGAGCTGTTTTTT,CATGRPSGSGTGELFF
TRBJ2-6,.,TRBD1,TRBV20-1,TGCAGTGCCAACCGCGGGACAGGTATTGCTTTC,CSANRGTGIAF
TRBJ2-7,many,TRBD2,TRBV7-9,TGTGCCAGCAGCACCAGTTGGGGGGGGGCGAAGAAGCGGGAGCTGTACGAGCAGTACTTC,CASSTSWGGAKKRELYEQYF
TRBJ1-3,.,.,TRBV10-3,TGTGCCATCAGTGAGCTGACAGACGGAAACACCATATATTTT,CAISELTDGNTIYF
TRBJ2-5,many,TRBD2,TRBV5-1,TGCGCCAGCAGCTTGGCCGATTTAGCGGGATTCCAAGAGACCCAGTACTTC,CASSLADLAGFQETQYF
TRBJ1-6,few,.,TRBV28,TGTGCCAGCAGTCCCAACCTCAGGGGAAATTCACCCCTCCACTTT,CASSPNLRGNSPLHF
TRBJ2-5,many,.,TRBV14,TGTGCCAGCAGCCAAGACAGAGTGTTCGGGATGGAGACCCAGTACTTC,CASSQDRVFGMETQYF
TRBJ2-2,many,.,TRBV11-2,TGTGCCAGCAGCCAGGGACTCGGGCTTGGGTTCACCGGGGAGCTGTTTTTT,CASSQGLGLGFTGELFF
TRBJ1-4,few,.,TRBV29-1,TGCAGCGCCCGCTCAGGGAACGAAAAACTGTTTTTT,CSARSGNEKLFF
TRBJ1-6,many,.,TRBV20-1,TGCAGTGCTAGGCCGGCCAATTCACCCCTCCACTTT,CSARPANSPLHF
TRBJ2-7,many,TRBD1,TRBV4-2,TGTGCCAGCAGCCAAGAGCGGGGACAGGGCTACGAGCAGTACTTC,CASSQERGQGYEQYF
TRBJ2-1,few,TRBD1,TRBV7-2,TGTGCCAGCAGCCTAGGGACAGCCTACAATGAGCAGTTCTTC,CASSLGTAYNEQFF
TRBJ2-7,.,TRBD1,TRBV7-9,TGTGCCAGCAGAGTGGGGACAGGTGGTAAATACGAGCAGTACTTC,CASRVGTGGKYEQYF
TRBJ1-4,many,.,TRBV5-1,TGCGCCAGCAGCTTGGAAGGGCCAACTAATGAAAAACTGTTTTTT,CASSLEGPTNEKLFF
TRBJ1-5,many,.,TRBV24-1,TGTGCCACCAATGATCAGCCCCAGCATTTT,CATNDQPQHF
TRBJ1-2,.,.,TRBV29-1,TGCAGCGTTGTCTCGTCCATCTATGGCCACACCTTC,CSVVSSIYGHTF
TRBJ2-5,.,TRBD1,TRBV2,TGTGCCAGCATTCAACCGGGACAGGGAGAGACCCAGTACTTC,CASIQPGQGETQYF
TRBJ1-3,.,.,TRBV20-1,TGCAGTGCAACGAGGGCCTCAGGAAACACCATATATTTT,CSATRASGNTIYF
TRBJ1-6,.,TRBD1,TRBV15,TGTGCCACCAGCGCCGGGACAGGGGGGGCATATTCACCCCTCCACTTT,CATSAGTGGAYSPLHF
TRBJ1-1,.,.,TRBV15,TGTGCCACCAGCAGCCAAGATTGGGGATCCCAAGCTTTCTTT,CATSSQDWGSQAFF
TRBJ2-7,many,TRBD1,TRBV20-1,TGCAGTGCTGCCACACAGGGGGAATCCTACGAGCAGTACTTC,CSAATQGESYEQYF
TRBJ1-5,many,.,TRBV11-2,TGTGCCAGCAGCTTAGCCGGGTATAGCAATCAGCCCCAGCATTTT,CASSLAGYSNQPQHF
TRBJ2-5,many,.,TRBV20-1,TGCAGTGCTAGAGATCAGGCGGGGGAGACCCAGTACTTC,CSARDQAGETQYF
TRBJ1-1,.,.,TRBV7-3,TGTGCCAGCAGCGCTAGCGCGAACACTGAAGCTTTCTTT,CASSASANTEAFF
TRBJ2-7,many,.,TRBV5-1,TGCGCCAGCAGCCCTCGCGACGGGGGGCTTACCTACGAGCAGTACTTC,CASSPRDGGLTYEQYF
TRBJ1-1,few,.,TRBV28,TGTGCCAGCACCCCAGGCGGCAATAAGAACACTGAAGCTTTCTTT,CASTPGGNKNTEAFF
TRBJ1-4,.,TRBD1,TRBV14,TGTGCCAGCAGCTACAGGGGTAGCCAGGGAAAACTGTTTTTT,CASSYRGSQGKLFF